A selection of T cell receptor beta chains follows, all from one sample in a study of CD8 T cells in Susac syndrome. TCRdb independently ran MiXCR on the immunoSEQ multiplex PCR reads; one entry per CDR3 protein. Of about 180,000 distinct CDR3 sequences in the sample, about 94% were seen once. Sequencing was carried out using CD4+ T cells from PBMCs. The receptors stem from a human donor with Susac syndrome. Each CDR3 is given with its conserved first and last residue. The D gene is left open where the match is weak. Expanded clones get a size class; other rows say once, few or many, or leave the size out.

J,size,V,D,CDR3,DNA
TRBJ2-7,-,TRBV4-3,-,CASSRARRDSSYEQYF,TGCGCCAGCAGCCGGGCCCGAAGGGACTCATCCTACGAGCAGTACTTC
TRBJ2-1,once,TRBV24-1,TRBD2,CATSGPTSGNVGQFF,TGTGCCACCAGTGGTCCGACTAGCGGAAACGTTGGGCAGTTCTTC
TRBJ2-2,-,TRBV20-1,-,CSARDGTNTGELFF,TGCAGTGCAAGGGACGGTACGAACACCGGGGAGCTGTTTTTT
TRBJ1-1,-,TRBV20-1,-,CSASEGPRRTEAFF,TGCAGTGCTAGCGAGGGACCGCGGCGCACTGAAGCTTTCTTT
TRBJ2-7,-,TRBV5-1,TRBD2,CASSLWSVGTSGAYEQYF,TGCGCCAGCAGCTTGTGGTCAGTGGGGACTAGCGGGGCCTACGAGCAGTACTTC
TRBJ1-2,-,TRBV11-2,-,CASSPVRGRKNYGYTF,TGTGCCAGCAGCCCGGTTAGGGGACGGAAAAACTATGGCTACACCTTC
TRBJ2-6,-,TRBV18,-,CASSRGTANVLTF,TGTGCCAGCTCGCGGGGTACGGCCAACGTCCTGACTTTC
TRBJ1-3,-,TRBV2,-,CASSGPQIGNTIYF,TGTGCCAGCAGTGGCCCACAGATCGGAAACACCATATATTTT
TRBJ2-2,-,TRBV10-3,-,CAISVPAGPVRLGNTGELFF,TGTGCCATCAGTGTCCCGGCCGGGCCGGTGCGACTAGGGAACACCGGGGAGCTGTTTTTT
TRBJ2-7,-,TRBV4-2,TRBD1,CASSQVRDRGLYEQYF,TGTGCCAGCAGCCAAGTTCGGGACAGGGGGCTTTACGAGCAGTACTTC
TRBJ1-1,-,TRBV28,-,CASSPPRAVTEAFF,TGTGCCAGCAGTCCGCCGAGGGCGGTTACTGAAGCTTTCTTT
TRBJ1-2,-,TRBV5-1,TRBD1,CASSFGTGWANYGYTF,TGCGCCAGCAGCTTCGGGACAGGGTGGGCTAACTATGGCTACACCTTC
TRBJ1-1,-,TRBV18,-,CASSPGGFPGVAFF,TGTGCCAGCTCACCAGGAGGCTTTCCTGGGGTGGCTTTCTTT
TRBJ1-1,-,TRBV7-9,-,CASSLEPGLTEAFF,TGTGCCAGCAGCTTAGAACCGGGTTTGACTGAAGCTTTCTTT
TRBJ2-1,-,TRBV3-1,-,CASSQAVASYNEQFF,TGTGCCAGCAGCCAAGCTGTGGCCTCCTACAATGAGCAGTTCTTC
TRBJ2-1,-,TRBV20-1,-,CSARDTTSFVDEQFF,TGCAGTGCTAGAGATACAACTAGCTTCGTCGATGAGCAGTTCTTC
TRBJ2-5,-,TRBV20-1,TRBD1,CSASSGGQETQYF,TGCAGTGCTAGCTCAGGGGGCCAGGAGACCCAGTACTTC
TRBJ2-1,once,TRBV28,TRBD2,CASSFGTGTRAVNEQFF,TGTGCCAGCAGTTTCGGGACCGGGACTAGGGCGGTGAATGAGCAGTTCTTC
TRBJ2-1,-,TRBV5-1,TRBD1,CASKSGQGTYNEQFF,TGCGCCTCCAAATCGGGACAGGGAACCTACAATGAGCAGTTCTTC